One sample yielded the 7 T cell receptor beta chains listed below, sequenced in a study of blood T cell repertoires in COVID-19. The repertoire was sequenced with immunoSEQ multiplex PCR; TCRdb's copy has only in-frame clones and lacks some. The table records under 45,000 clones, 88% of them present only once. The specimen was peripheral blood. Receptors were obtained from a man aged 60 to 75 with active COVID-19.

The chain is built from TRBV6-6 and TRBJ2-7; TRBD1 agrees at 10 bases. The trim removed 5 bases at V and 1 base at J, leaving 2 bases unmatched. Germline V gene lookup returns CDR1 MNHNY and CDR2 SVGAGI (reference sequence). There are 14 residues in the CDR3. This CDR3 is CASSGDRGSYEQYF. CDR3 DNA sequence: TGTGCCAGCAGTGGGGACAGGGGATCCTACGAGCAGTACTTC.

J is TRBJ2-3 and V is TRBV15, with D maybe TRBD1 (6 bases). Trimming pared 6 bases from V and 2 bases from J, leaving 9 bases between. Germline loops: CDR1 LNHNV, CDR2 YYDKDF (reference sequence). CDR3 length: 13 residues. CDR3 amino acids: CATRTGYTDTQYF. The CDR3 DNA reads TGTGCCACCAGGACAGGATACACAGATACGCAGTATTTT.

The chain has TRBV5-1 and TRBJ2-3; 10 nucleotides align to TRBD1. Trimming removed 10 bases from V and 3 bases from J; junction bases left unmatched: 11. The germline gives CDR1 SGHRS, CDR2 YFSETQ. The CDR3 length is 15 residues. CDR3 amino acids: CASNRQGALTDTQYF. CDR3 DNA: TGCGCCTCCAACCGACAGGGGGCGCTGACAGATACGCAGTATTTT.

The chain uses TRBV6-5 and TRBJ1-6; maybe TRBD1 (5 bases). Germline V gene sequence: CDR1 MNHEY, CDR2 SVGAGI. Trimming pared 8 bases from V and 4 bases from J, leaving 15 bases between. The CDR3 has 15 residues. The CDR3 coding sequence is TGTGCCAGCGGGGCCGGCACCCTATATAATTCACCCCTCCACTTT. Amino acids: CASGAGTLYNSPLHF.

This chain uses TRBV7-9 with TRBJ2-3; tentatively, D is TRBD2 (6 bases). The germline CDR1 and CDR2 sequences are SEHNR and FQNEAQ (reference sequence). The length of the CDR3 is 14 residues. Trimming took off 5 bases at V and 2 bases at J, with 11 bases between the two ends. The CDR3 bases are TGTGCCAGCAGCCGGACGGGGGTCACAGATACGCAGTATTTT. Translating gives CASSRTGVTDTQYF.

The CDR3 here is CAVGEGWSGPYEQYF. The CDR3 DNA is TGTGCTGTCGGCGAGGGTTGGAGCGGACCCTACGAGCAGTACTTC. This chain connects TRBV11-2 to TRBJ2-7, with D maybe TRBD2 (5 bases). Germline CDR1 is SGHAT and CDR2 is FQNNGV. There are 15 residues in the CDR3.

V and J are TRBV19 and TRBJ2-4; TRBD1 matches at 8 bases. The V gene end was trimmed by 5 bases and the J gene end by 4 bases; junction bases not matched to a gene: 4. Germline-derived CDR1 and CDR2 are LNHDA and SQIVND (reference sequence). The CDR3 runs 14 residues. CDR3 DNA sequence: TGTGCCAGTAGTGGGACAGGAGAGAAAAACATTCAGTACTTC. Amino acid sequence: CASSGTGEKNIQYF. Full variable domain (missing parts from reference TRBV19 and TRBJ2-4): DGGITQSPKYLFRKEGQNVTLSCEQNLNHDAMYWYRQDPGQGLRLIYYSQIVNDFQKGDIAEGYSVSREKKESFPLTVTSAQKNPTAFYLCASSGTGEKNIQYFGAGTRLSVL.